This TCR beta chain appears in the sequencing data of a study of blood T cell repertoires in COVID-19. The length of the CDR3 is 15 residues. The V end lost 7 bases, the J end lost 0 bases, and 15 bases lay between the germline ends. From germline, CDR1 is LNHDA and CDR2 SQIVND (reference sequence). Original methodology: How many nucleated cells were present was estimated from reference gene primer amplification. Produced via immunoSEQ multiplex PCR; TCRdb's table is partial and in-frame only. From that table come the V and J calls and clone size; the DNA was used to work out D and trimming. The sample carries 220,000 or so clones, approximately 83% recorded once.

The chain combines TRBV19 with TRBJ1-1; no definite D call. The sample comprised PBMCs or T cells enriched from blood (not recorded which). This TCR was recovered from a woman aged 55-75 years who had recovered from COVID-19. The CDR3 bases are TGTGCCAGTACCTCTATGGGCGGGGTGAACACTGAAGCTTTCTTT. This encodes CASTSMGGVNTEAFF.